This TCR beta chain was sequenced for a study of beta chain features in type 1 diabetes. Overall study context: Analysis included roughly 100 million sorted cells drawn from all samples.

This CDR3 region has 14 residues. The germline CDR1 and CDR2 sequences are SGHNT and YENEEA. Trimming removed 5 bases from V and 0 bases from J, with 11 bases in between. Notes on the study in general: Patients' naive, central memory and regulatory TCRB repertoires appeared more alike than those of healthy donors. VDJ junctions in type 1 diabetes patients carried more deletions and fewer insertions.

CD4+ naive, central memory, regulatory and stem cell-like memory subsets were isolated by sorting on CD45RO/CCR7/CD25/CD127/CD95/CD27. Expressed TCRB transcripts were sequenced, since all the RNA that had been isolated was reverse transcribed. Sequencing used immunoSEQ multiplex PCR; TCRdb keeps in-frame clones, though not all of them. The sample has 300,000 to 350,000 clones; approximately 8% are singletons. On this clone: Its antigen is as yet unknown.

The V gene is TRBV11-3, the J gene TRBJ2-7; no clear D gene. Sequencing was done on a sample of central memory CD4+ T cells from blood. The receptor comes from a young woman in good health. CDR3 residues: CASSRVGISYEQYF. In DNA form, the CDR3 reads TGTGCCAGCAGCCGGGTGGGGATCTCCTACGAGCAGTACTTC.